The 25 T cell receptor beta chains below were found in one sample sequenced in a study of blood T cell repertoires in COVID-19. The protocol was immunoSEQ multiplex PCR, while the TCRdb copy is restricted to in-frame clones and leaves out a portion. This sample has nearly 300,000 clones, with around 88% found just once. Sequenced sample: peripheral blood. The receptors here all came from a woman under 40 who had recovered from COVID-19.

This clone was detected only once. The V call is TRBV7-2, the J call TRBJ2-3, with D perhaps TRBD2 (6 bases). The CDR3 has 15 residues. V was shortened by 5 bases and J by 9 bases, with 21 bases between the two germline ends. Looked up from germline, CDR1 is SGHTA and CDR2 is FQGNSA. CDR3 in amino acids: CASSIRTGTAGTQYF. The CDR3 DNA follows: TGTGCCAGCAGCATCCGAACGGGGACTGCGGGGACGCAGTATTTT.

The rearrangement joins TRBV5-8 to TRBJ2-7; D is uncertain. The CDR3 consists of 14 residues. Trimming cost V 1 base and J 2 bases, with 10 bases left between them. CDR1 is SGHTS and CDR2 is YDEGEE in the germline V gene. CDR3 bases: TGTGCCAGCAGCTTGCCCCCAGGAACCTACGAGCAGTACTTC. Its protein is CASSLPPGTYEQYF. The whole variable domain, remainder taken from reference TRBV5-8 and TRBJ2-7, is EAGVTQSPTHLIKTRGQQATLRCSPISGHTSVYWYQQALGLGLQFLLWYDEGEERNRGNFPPRFSGRQFPNYSSELNVNALELEDSALYLCASSLPPGTYEQYFGPGTRLTVT.

The J gene is TRBJ1-4, the V gene TRBV6-5; 9 bases line up with TRBD1. V lost 4 bases, J lost 5 bases, and 2 bases stayed unmatched. Germline V gene sequence: CDR1 MNHEY, CDR2 SVGAGI. This CDR3 is 14 amino acids long. CDR3 region: CASSWDRDNEKLFF. CDR3 bases: TGTGCCAGCAGTTGGGACAGGGACAATGAAAAACTGTTTTTT.

The V call is TRBV4-2, the J call TRBJ2-1, with TRBD2 as a possible D gene (5 bases). Germline V lookup: CDR1 LGHNA, CDR2 YNFKEQ. V lost 1 base and J 12 bases, leaving 19 bases between the germline ends. This CDR3 contains 15 residues. The CDR3 DNA reads as TGTGCCAGCAGCCAAGGGTCTGAAGGGAGACTGGCGCAGTTCTTC. Protein product: CASSQGSEGRLAQFF.

A word on this clone: This may arise from a read error, as a much more abundant clone is one base away. The rearrangement uses TRBV3-1 (or the pseudogene TRBV3-2) and TRBJ2-5; no firm D call. CDR3 length equals 12 residues. CDR1 is LGHDT and CDR2 is YNNKEL in the germline V gene (reference sequence). The V end lost 4 bases, the J end lost 0 bases, and 3 bases lay between the germline ends. CDR3 region: CASSPYQETQYF. The CDR3 bases are TGTGCCAGCAGCCCCTACCAAGAGACCCAGTACTTC.

The V gene is TRBV3-1 (or the pseudogene TRBV3-2), the J gene TRBJ1-3, with D unclear. The CDR3 loop spans 12 amino acids. V was shortened by 1 base and J by 8 bases, with 6 bases between the two germline ends. The V gene's germline CDR1 is LGHDT and CDR2 YNNKEL (reference sequence). The CDR3 nucleotides are TGTGCCAGCAGCCAAGCGTCCGACACCATATATTTT. Its protein is CASSQASDTIYF.

V is TRBV5-1 and J is TRBJ1-1, with a tentative D call TRBD1 (6 bases). Germline assignment: CDR1 SGHRS and CDR2 YFSETQ. Trimming removed 3 bases at V and 6 bases at J, with 24 bases between. The CDR3 consists of 17 residues. DNA of the CDR3: TGCGCCAGCAGCTCGGGGCCGGGTCGGGGGGCACGCGCTGAAGCTTTCTTT. Amino acids: CASSSGPGRGARAEAFF.

This clone was seen once. The rearrangement uses TRBV9 and TRBJ1-2; D is unclear. V lost 2 bases to trimming and J lost 7 bases, with 18 bases between them. Germline V lookup: CDR1 SGDLS, CDR2 YYNGEE. The CDR3 is 15 amino acids. In DNA form, the CDR3 reads TGTGCCAGCAGCGTCCTTCACACCCTCCGCCCTGGCTACACCTTC. This sequence encodes CASSVLHTLRPGYTF. Full variable domain (rest looked up from reference TRBV9 and TRBJ1-2): DSGVTQTPKHLITATGQRVTLRCSPRSGDLSVYWYQQSLDQGLQFLIQYYNGEERAKGNILERFSAQQFPDLHSELNLSSLELGDSALYFCASSVLHTLRPGYTFGSGTRLTVV.

Here the CDR3 reads CASSLAGLEVGYTF. As DNA, the CDR3 is TGTGCCAGCAGCTTGGCTGGGCTCGAAGTTGGCTACACCTTC. The J gene is TRBJ1-2, the V gene TRBV5-6, with D hard to call. Trimming left V 0 bases short and J 7 bases short, with 13 bases between. CDR1 is SGHDT, CDR2 YYEEEE, per germline. The CDR3 has 14 amino acids.

In this sample, this clone turned up once. The chain recombines TRBV9 with TRBJ2-3; perhaps TRBD1 as D (5 bases). This CDR3 contains 16 residues. Germline CDR1 is SGDLS and CDR2 is YYNGEE. With 0 bases removed from V and 2 bases from J, the gap between germline ends came to 13 bases. The CDR3 DNA reads as TGTGCCAGCAGCGTAGATCCTAGGGGCTACACAGATACGCAGTATTTT. Protein sequence: CASSVDPRGYTDTQYF.

This chain links TRBV25-1 with TRBJ2-7; D possibly corresponds to TRBD1 (6 bases). CDR3 length equals 15 residues. V was pared by 2 bases and J by 3 bases, with 14 bases between. Germline V gene data show CDR1 as MGHDK and CDR2 as SYGVNS. The CDR3 reads CASSELTGSRYEQYF. As DNA, the CDR3 is TGTGCCAGCAGTGAACTGACAGGCTCCCGCTACGAGCAGTACTTC.

The rearrangement links TRBV2 to TRBJ1-4, with TRBD1 matching 9 bases. The CDR3 covers 13 residues. Germline trimming cut 8 bases from V and 6 bases from J; bases unmatched to any gene: 4. CDR1 and CDR2 from the germline V gene are SNHLY and FYNNEI. Written as DNA, the CDR3 is TGTGCCAGCGGAGGGACAGGGTATGAAAAACTGTTTTTT. Translated: CASGGTGYEKLFF.

This CDR3 is CASSFPYTRGQPQHF. DNA for the CDR3: TGTGCCAGCAGTTTTCCGTACACCCGGGGTCAGCCCCAGCATTTT. The chain employs TRBV28 and TRBJ1-5; unclear D gene. V shed 3 bases and J shed 6 bases, with 15 bases lying between them. CDR3 length: 15 residues. Germline CDR1 and CDR2: MDHEN and SYDVKM. Combining the CDR3 with reference TRBV28 and TRBJ1-5 gives the whole variable domain DVKVTQSSRYLVKRTGEKVFLECVQDMDHENMFWYRQDPGLGLRLIYFSYDVKMKEKGDIPEGYSVSREKKERFSLILESASTNQTSMYLCASSFPYTRGQPQHFGDGTRLSIL.

The rearrangement joins TRBV6-5 to TRBJ1-2; TRBD1 agrees at 9 bases. V lost 7 bases to trimming and J lost 4 bases; unmatched junction nucleotides: 7. Germline V gene lookup returns CDR1 MNHEY and CDR2 SVGAGI. The CDR3 runs 14 residues. The CDR3 sequence is CASIGRDRAYGYTF. The CDR3 DNA sequence: TGTGCCAGCATTGGACGGGACAGGGCCTATGGCTACACCTTC.

The V gene is TRBV7-2, the J gene TRBJ1-2, with D uncertain. CDR1 and CDR2 (germline): SGHTA, FQGNSA. This CDR3 comprises 13 residues. Trimming left V 1 base short and J 4 bases short, with 7 bases between. DNA of the CDR3: TGTGCCAGCAGCTTAGTGGCAGGCTATGGCTACACCTTC. Residues: CASSLVAGYGYTF.

The chain couples TRBV6-4 to TRBJ1-1; TRBD1 matches at 7 bases. V was clipped by 4 bases and J by 1 base; unmatched bases: 12. CDR1 is MRHNA and CDR2 is SNTAGT in the germline V gene. The CDR3 sequence is 17 residues long. CDR3 sequence: CASSVRQGEVGNTEAFF. The CDR3 DNA reads TGTGCCAGCAGTGTCCGACAGGGAGAAGTGGGGAACACTGAAGCTTTCTTT.

This clone has a handful of counts. The chain links TRBV6-5 to TRBJ1-5; D possibly corresponds to TRBD1 (6 bases). CDR1 is MNHEY and CDR2 is SVGAGI in the germline V gene. This CDR3 spans 16 amino acids. The V gene lost 2 bases and the J gene lost 7 bases, with 18 bases spanning the gap. The CDR3, as DNA: TGTGCCAGCAGTTACCACTTTGACTTAGGACAGCAGCCCCAGCATTTT. As protein: CASSYHFDLGQQPQHF.

The sample holds a few counts of this clone. The V call is TRBV1, the J call TRBJ1-2; the DNA was not compared with TRBD1, the D call given in the table. TRBV1 is assigned pseudogene status. The CDR3 has 14 amino acids. The CDR3 DNA reads as TGCACCAGCAGCCAAGGGAATGGGACAGGGCGCTACACCTTC. It specifies CTSSQGNGTGRYTF.

This clone was detected once. Other DNA sequences in the same sample also yield this CDR3. The V call is TRBV29-1, the J call TRBJ2-7, with 7 bases that match TRBD1. V trimming: 6 bases; J trimming: 2 bases; junction bases outside the gene matches: 4. The CDR3 runs to 12 residues. From germline, CDR1 is SQVTM and CDR2 ANQGSEA. CDR3 DNA: TGCAGCGTATCTGACAGGGCCTACGAGCAGTACTTC. Its protein is CSVSDRAYEQYF.

The chain combines TRBV30 with TRBJ1-2; D is possibly TRBD1 (5 bases). Germline V gives CDR1 GTSNPN, CDR2 SVGIG (reference sequence). Trimming left V 2 bases short and J 8 bases short, with 18 bases between. The CDR3 has 14 residues. Here the CDR3 reads CAWSRRLGRGGYTF. In nucleotides, the CDR3 is TGTGCCTGGAGTCGGAGACTGGGGCGAGGCGGCTACACCTTC.

The chain links TRBV5-1 to TRBJ1-4; 7 bases are a match to TRBD1. The CDR3 is 15 amino acids. Trimming at V came to 0 bases and at J to 7 bases, leaving 6 bases not matched to a gene. Per germline, CDR1 SGHRS and CDR2 YFSETQ. This CDR3 is CASSLGVWDSEKLFF. Here the CDR3 DNA reads TGCGCCAGCAGCTTGGGTGTGTGGGACAGTGAAAAACTGTTTTTT.

V usage is TRBV30 and J usage is TRBJ1-2; D gene unclear. V gave up 4 bases and J gave up 4 bases, with 13 bases separating them. Germline loops: CDR1 GTSNPN, CDR2 SVGIG (reference sequence). This CDR3 is built from 13 residues. The CDR3 DNA is TGTGCCTGGATGGGCAGGCCGCTCTATGGCTACACCTTC. Amino acid sequence: CAWMGRPLYGYTF.

The rearrangement joins TRBV6-5 to TRBJ2-3; 12 bases are a match to TRBD1. This CDR3 is built from 15 residues. CDR1 and CDR2 from the germline V gene are MNHEY and SVGAGI. The V segment lost 6 bases and the J segment 4 bases; nucleotides outside the gene matches: 5. CDR3 DNA: TGTGCCAGCAGACACCGGGACAGGGGGCCAGATACGCAGTATTTT. It specifies CASRHRDRGPDTQYF.

The chain recombines TRBV24-1 with TRBJ2-5, with D perhaps TRBD2 (6 bases). This CDR3 comprises 15 residues. Germline values: CDR1 KGHDR, CDR2 SFDVKD. The ends were cut back, 7 bases at V and 0 bases at J, with 14 bases in the middle. As DNA, the CDR3 is TGTGCCACCAGCCAGTCAGGGACTCACCAAGAGACCCAGTACTTC. Amino acids: CATSQSGTHQETQYF.

This chain connects TRBV19 to TRBJ1-1; 11 bases are shared with TRBD1. Germline V lookup: CDR1 LNHDA, CDR2 SQIVND (reference sequence). Trimming at V came to 7 bases and at J to 1 base, leaving 11 bases not matched to a gene. The CDR3 sequence is 17 residues long. For the CDR3, the DNA is TGTGCCAGTACCAATTGGAGGACAGGGGGCTCGAACACTGAAGCTTTCTTT. Amino acid sequence: CASTNWRTGGSNTEAFF. Filled out from reference TRBV19 and TRBJ1-1, the complete variable domain reads DGGITQSPKYLFRKEGQNVTLSCEQNLNHDAMYWYRQDPGQGLRLIYYSQIVNDFQKGDIAEGYSVSREKKESFPLTVTSAQKNPTAFYLCASTNWRTGGSNTEAFFGQGTRLTVV.